This paragraph covers one T cell receptor beta chain sequence. Regarding treatment: roughly 20 received Ad26.COV2.S at low or high dose, single or two shots; about 5 received placebo; per-sample allocation not given. Each sample was drawn 63 days after the first injection (of vaccine or placebo). This sample is part of a study of Ad26.COV2.S vaccination and SARS-CoV-2 variants. Whole-study context: The donor belonged to the COV1001 Ad26.COV2.S trial arm.

TCRdb's table, derived via immunoSEQ multiplex PCR, lists solely in-frame clones and lacks some. The sample holds 350,000 to 500,000 clones, 80% to 95% seen once. V dropped 6 bases and J dropped 5; count of bases not matched to a gene: 3. The CDR3 has 15 amino acids. Germline V gene lookup returns CDR1 SGHNT and CDR2 YENEEA. The sequence came from a person aged 18-65 years who received the Ad26.COV2.S COVID-19 vaccine or a placebo. The chain couples TRBV11-3 to TRBJ2-1; 14 bases fit TRBD2. The material sequenced was peripheral blood, taken in a trial of Ad26.COV2.S vaccine versus placebo. The CDR3 protein is CASRRGLAGDNEQFF. The DNA for the CDR3 is TGTGCCAGCAGGAGGGGACTAGCGGGAGACAATGAGCAGTTCTTC.